This entry features one T cell receptor beta chain sequence. This specimen comes from a study of blood T cells in healthy people across ages. Combining a sample-barcoded 5' primer with a J-beta primer mix, a second PCR ran for about 6 to 12 cycles. Each CDR3 protein gets one entry after TCRdb re-called the 5' RACE reads with MiXCR. Of 600,000 to 1,000,000 distinct CDR3 sequences listed, 58% were seen once; the top ten hold approximately 21%. V was pared by 0 bases and J by 3 bases, with 7 bases of the junction left unmatched. Germline-derived CDR1 and CDR2 are LGHNT and FRNRAP. The CDR3 has 16 amino acids. Donors were healthy Caucasian individuals from Russia aged roughly 6 to 95. Each sample yielded at least 6 million isolated PBMCs.

This chain links TRBV12-5 with TRBJ1-2; TRBD1 aligns across 7 bases. The receptor was derived from a man aged 30 to 39 in good health. Material for sequencing was blood. The CDR3 DNA reads as TGTGCTAGTGGTTTGGTACCGGGACAGAGCCACTATGGCTACACCTTC. It translates to CASGLVPGQSHYGYTF.